Here is one T cell receptor (beta chain) with its context. This record belongs to a study of control samples from healthy donors and cancer patients. Sequencing was performed with immunoSEQ multiplex PCR; in TCRdb, only in-frame clones are kept and a portion is missing. The profile shows over 150,000 clones, 96% of them singletons. J lost 7 bases, V lost 4 bases, and 9 bases had no gene match. CDR1 is LGHDT, CDR2 YNNKEL, per germline (reference sequence). The CDR3 has 16 residues. The sample was blood. The chain uses TRBV3-1 (or the pseudogene TRBV3-2) and TRBJ2-1, with 11 positions matching TRBD2. The receptor comes from a woman in her 30s in good health. DNA of the CDR3: TGTGCCAGCAGCCCCAGACTAGCGGGGTTGTTGAATGAGCAGTTCTTC. Amino acid sequence: CASSPRLAGLLNEQFF.